Following are 4 T cell receptor beta chains from one sample sequenced in a study of PD-1 blockade in mismatch repair-deficient tumors (dated by TCRdb to between 2016 and 2019). The library relied on the immunoSEQ multiplex PCR assay. TCRdb limited this immuneACCESS table to in-frame rearrangements with V and J called. A share of clones is missing; checked studies link under half to unresolved V genes, and the rest is unexplained. The sample data list 120,000 or so clones, and around 86% of these were observed just once. The ten largest make up roughly 14% of the sample. The sequencing here drew on peripheral blood, taken 44 weeks after starting pembrolizumab. These receptors originate from an adult with mismatch repair-deficient cancer.

The chain has TRBV14 and TRBJ2-3, with 13 bases aligning to TRBD2. V was pared by 4 bases and J by 6 bases, with 4 bases of the junction left unmatched. This CDR3 has 15 residues. Germline values: CDR1 SGHDN, CDR2 FVKESK. This chain's CDR3 is CASSPLAGGPDTQYF. As DNA, the CDR3 is TGTGCCAGCAGCCCACTAGCGGGAGGGCCGGATACGCAGTATTTT.

The chain combines TRBV21-1 with TRBJ2-3; the table's D gene call, TRBD2, was not cross checked with the DNA. TRBV21-1 is designated a pseudogene. The CDR3 is made up of 15 amino acids. This CDR3 is CANKGRDLNTDTQYF. In nucleotides, the CDR3 is TGTGCCAACAAGGGGCGGGACTTGAACACAGATACGCAGTATTTT.

The chain employs TRBV29-1 and TRBJ2-7; 7 positions agree with TRBD1. V lost 2 bases to trimming and J lost 4 bases; unmatched junction nucleotides: 5. Germline CDR1 reads SQVTM; CDR2 reads ANQGSEA. The CDR3 has 13 residues. In DNA, the CDR3 is TGCAGCGTTGAATTCGGACAGGAGTACGAGCAGTACTTC. This codes for CSVEFGQEYEQYF.

V is TRBV7-6 and J is TRBJ2-2; TRBD1 aligns across 9 bases. J lost 6 bases, V lost 7 bases, and 3 bases had no gene match. The CDR3 is 13 residues long. Germline CDR1 is SGHVS and CDR2 is FNYEAQ. The CDR3 region has the DNA TGTGCCAGCAAACAGGGGGCGGCCGGGGAGCTGTTTTTT. Its translation: CASKQGAAGELFF. Looking up the rest from reference TRBV7-6 and TRBJ2-2 gives the full variable domain: GAGVSQSPRYKVTKRGQDVALRCDPISGHVSLYWYRQALGQGPEFLTYFNYEAQQDKSGLPNDRFSAERPEGSISTLTIQRTEQRDSAMYRCASKQGAAGELFFGEGSRLTVL.